This entry describes one TCR beta chain. What this receptor recognizes is not known. No per-base quality is available; no much larger clone lies one base away. CDR1 and CDR2 (SGDLS, YYNGEE) derive from the germline V gene. Measured from the cysteine to the phenylalanine, the CDR3 is 15 residues long. Here the CDR3 DNA is all that survives: 45 bases in frame from base 1. From V the trimming removes 0 bases and from J it removes 7 bases, while the gene matches leave 8 bases of the junction unaccounted for. This sample is part of a study of blood T cell repertoires in COVID-19 (dated by TCRdb to about 2020). With regard to the full study: The collaborator samples originated in the United States, Italy and Spain and spanned the acute and convalescent phases of COVID-19. The prospective study material was composed of cDNA or gDNA derived from T cells, B-cell-depleted T cells, or PBMCs. Subjects who had been exposed to COVID-19, were actively infected with it, or had recovered from it provided the deeply sampled blood TCRbeta repertoires that made up the dataset. The repertoires were released in a freely available public database meant as a resource for research on the immune response to SARS-CoV-2. Samples came from the ongoing ImmuneRACE study (first 160 participants) plus 1,254 subjects from 6 global collaborators. Sample metadata almost always included a de-identified subject ID, COVID-19 status, age in years and sex. Where HLA class I and class II types were available, the types were taken from metadata supplied by the sample provider, not from assay-based typing.

The collaborating institutions used their own protocols to collect whole blood in K2EDTA tubes. For TCRbeta analysis, collaborator samples were shipped as frozen whole blood, as isolated PBMCs, or as DNA extracted from either sample type. The study at large found these results: The quantity of clinical and demographic metadata differed by source and by participant and was supplied without curation.

TCRbeta CDR3 regions were amplified from genomic DNA by means of the immunoSEQ Assay, a bias-controlled multiplex PCR. As for how the authors treated the data: Nucleated cell counts per sample were estimated from amplification of reference gene primers within the assay. Sequence reads were collapsed and filtered to measure the absolute abundance of every unique TCRbeta CDR3 rearrangement. For each sample, productive Simpson clonality was calculated as the square root of Simpson's diversity index across productive rearrangements. This immuneACCESS table, as held by TCRdb, lists in-frame sequences with V and J called but not all clones. Of the missing ones, under half trace to an unresolved V gene in checked studies; the others have no known cause. V, J and clone size derive from that table, while D and trimming were established from the DNA sequence. The sample has tens of thousands of clones on record, roughly 90% of them singletons. 15% to 20% of the sample lies in the top ten.

The receptor's source is a human donor with active COVID-19. The donor label of this sample is uncertain. Sequencing input: peripheral blood. The chain uses TRBV9 and TRBJ1-2; the junction holds 8 bases that match TRBD1. The DNA is as follows: TGTGCCAGCAGCGTAGGGACAGGGAGGCCCAGTGGCTACACCTTC. This codes for CASSVGTGRPSGYTF.